This record looks at one T cell receptor (beta chain) sequence and its context. This clonotype was found many times. Its antigen remains unidentified. The sample holds no much larger clone one base away, and base qualities are not on file. Donors were 35 to 40 systemically healthy Caucasian individuals from Russia aged roughly 6 to 100 years. Each donor gave about 9.7 milliliters of peripheral blood, drawn into EDTA-treated Vacutainer tubes. Ficoll-Paque density-gradient centrifugation was used to isolate PBMCs, with at least 7 million obtained per sample. Trizol reagent was used to extract total RNA from the PBMCs, yielding at least 5 micrograms per sample. For every donor, flow cytometry on a PBMC aliquot measured the percentage of naive CD45RAhigh/CD27high T cells. The germline V gene (reference sequence) provides CDR1 SEHNR and CDR2 FQNEAQ. The junction shows trimming of 5 bases on V and 2 bases on J, plus 13 bases between the germline ends. From the cysteine through the phenylalanine, the CDR3 covers 14 amino acids. The CDR3 DNA has 42 bases and is translated from base 1.

The library was made by 5' RACE. TCRdb names Illumina HiSeq 2500 as the instrument used. A second roughly 7 to 12 cycle PCR used a sample-barcoded 5' primer and a J-beta primer mix. A template-switch 5' adaptor carrying 12 random nucleotides introduced a unique molecular identifier onto each TCR beta cDNA molecule. Each sample yielded at least 3 million CDR3-containing paired-end reads. The Mint cDNA synthesis kit, primed by a TRBC-specific oligonucleotide, was used to synthesize first-strand cDNA from all RNA. After uracil-DNA glycosylase treatment, a first 18-cycle PCR used universal primers M1SS and BC2_uni_R on all cDNA. The study's processing was this. For normalization, 1 million high-quality reads, each with a distinct molecular identifier, were randomly selected from each sample. Reads sharing molecular identifiers were discarded rather than binned into consensus sequences. CDR3 identification, clonotype clustering and error correction used MiTCR with a Q25 quality threshold and the strictest error-elimination algorithm. A nonparametric unseen species model with Euler transformation was used to estimate lower-bound total TCR beta diversity. Using fastp trimming at Q25 and MiXCR clonotype assembly, TCRdb reanalyzed the public sequencing data and kept in-frame beta chains. Duplicate CDR3 protein sequences are folded into a single record with the most common DNA and genes. Here the V and J calls rest on TCRdb's processing, not on the authors' analysis. This sample holds about 1,500,000 distinct CDR3 sequences; 28% were observed only once. Jointly, the top ten make up 6.5% to 8.5% of the sample.

The data were obtained in a study of blood T cells in healthy people across ages (dated by TCRdb to 2013 to 2016). At the level of the whole study: In model experiments, template switching captured about one uniquely barcoded TCR beta cDNA molecule for every two T cells. To avoid experimental bias, donors of different ages were distributed randomly across sequencing lanes. The study measured age-related changes in TCR beta repertoire diversity using deep sequencing normalized with unique cDNA molecular identifiers. Four age groups were formed from the donors: young (average roughly 15 years), middle-aged (approximately 39), aged (over 55) and long-lived (around 80). Using the same blood draw, the study looked at two additional independent replicas of 1 million unique cDNA reads for two donors, one aged 18 to 29 and the other aged 80 or older.

Points the paper makes about the study in general: The long-lived group showed more naive CD4+ T cells, fewer expanded clones and increased TCR diversity than the aged group, suggesting age selection. Because donor CMV infection status was unknown, age-related changes in expanded clonotypes were potentially confounded. Estimates of total diversity based on one million sequenced T cells were considered lower bounds and underestimates. The percentage of naive T cells measured by flow cytometry correlated strongly with observed TCR beta diversity. Since profiling was done on bulk unsorted PBMCs, naive and antigen-experienced compartments could not be conclusively compared. As age increased, observed TCR beta diversity per million T cells dropped in a roughly linear way, and a significant reduction was already evident by age about 40.

The sequenced sample consisted of blood. Recombination connected TRBV7-9 to TRBJ2-7; a tentative D match to TRBD2 spans 6 bases. This receptor was taken from a woman in her thirties in good health. The bases read TGTGCCAGCAGCCCCCCCGGGACTCCCTACGAGCAGTACTTC. Translated, it gives CASSPPGTPYEQYF.